This TCR beta chain was sequenced during a study of blood T cell repertoires in COVID-19. Original analysis: Estimates of nucleated cell counts were drawn from the amplification of reference gene primers. Generated by immunoSEQ multiplex PCR, the TCRdb table keeps only in-frame clones and is missing some. That table supplies the V and J calls and clone size; D and trimming were determined from the DNA. The data hold some 270,000 clones, with about 85% observed a single time. Trimming shortened V by 7 bases and J by 6 bases, and 13 bases separated the two germline ends. This CDR3 has 13 amino acids. This clone has only one observation.

Material: peripheral blood. The clonotype was recovered from a human donor with COVID-19, enrolled during active disease. The donor label of this sample is uncertain. The chain uses TRBV12-3 or TRBV12-4 and TRBJ2-1; a possible D gene is TRBD2 (6 bases). Here the CDR3 reads CASTPLASNEQFF. In DNA form, the CDR3 reads TGTGCCAGCACCCCCCTAGCGTCCAATGAGCAGTTCTTC.